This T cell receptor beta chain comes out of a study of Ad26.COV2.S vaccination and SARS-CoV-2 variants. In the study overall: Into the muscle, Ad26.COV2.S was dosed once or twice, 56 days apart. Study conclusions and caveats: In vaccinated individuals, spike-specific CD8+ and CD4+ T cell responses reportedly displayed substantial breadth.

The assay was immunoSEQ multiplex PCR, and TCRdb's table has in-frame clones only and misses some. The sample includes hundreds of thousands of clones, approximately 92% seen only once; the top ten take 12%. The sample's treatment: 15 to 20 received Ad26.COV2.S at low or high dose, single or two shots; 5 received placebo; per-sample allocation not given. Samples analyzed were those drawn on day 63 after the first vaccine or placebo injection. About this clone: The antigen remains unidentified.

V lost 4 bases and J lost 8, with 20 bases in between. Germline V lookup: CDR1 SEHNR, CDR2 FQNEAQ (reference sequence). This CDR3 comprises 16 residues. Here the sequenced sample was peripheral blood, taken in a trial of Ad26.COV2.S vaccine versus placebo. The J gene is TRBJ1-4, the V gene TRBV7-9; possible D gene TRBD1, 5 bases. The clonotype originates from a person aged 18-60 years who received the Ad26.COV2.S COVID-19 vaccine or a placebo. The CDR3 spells CASSSASGLFGEKLFF. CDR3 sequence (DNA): TGTGCCAGCAGCTCGGCTTCGGGGCTTTTTGGCGAAAAACTGTTTTTT.